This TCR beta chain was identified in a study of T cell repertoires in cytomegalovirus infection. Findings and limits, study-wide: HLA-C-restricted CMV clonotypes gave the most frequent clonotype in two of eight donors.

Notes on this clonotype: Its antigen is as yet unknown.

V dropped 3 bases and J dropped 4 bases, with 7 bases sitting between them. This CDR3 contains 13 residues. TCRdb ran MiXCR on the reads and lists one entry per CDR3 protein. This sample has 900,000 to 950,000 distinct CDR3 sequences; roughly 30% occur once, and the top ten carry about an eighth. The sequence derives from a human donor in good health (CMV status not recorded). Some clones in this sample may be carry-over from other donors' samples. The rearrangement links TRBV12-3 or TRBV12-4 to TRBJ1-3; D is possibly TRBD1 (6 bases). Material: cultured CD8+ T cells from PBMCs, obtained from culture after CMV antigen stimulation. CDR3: CASSFGQGNTIYF. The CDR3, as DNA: TGTGCCAGCAGTTTTGGACAGGGAAACACCATATATTTT.